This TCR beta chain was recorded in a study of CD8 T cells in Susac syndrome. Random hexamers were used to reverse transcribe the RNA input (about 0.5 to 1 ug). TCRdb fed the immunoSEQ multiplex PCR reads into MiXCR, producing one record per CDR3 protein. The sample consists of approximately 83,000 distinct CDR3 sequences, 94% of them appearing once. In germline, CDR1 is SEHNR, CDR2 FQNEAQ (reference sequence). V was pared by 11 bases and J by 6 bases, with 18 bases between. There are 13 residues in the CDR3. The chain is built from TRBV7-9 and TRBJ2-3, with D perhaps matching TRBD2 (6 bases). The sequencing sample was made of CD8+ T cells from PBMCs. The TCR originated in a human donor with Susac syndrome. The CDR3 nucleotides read TGTGCCGTTTCTCCTAGCGCGGGGGATACGCAGTATTTT. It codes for CAVSPSAGDTQYF.